The 32 T cell receptor beta chains given below trace back to one sample, sequenced in a study of CD8+CD57+ T cells in acquired aplastic anemia. The patients chosen for sequencing had shown expansion of CD8+CD57+ cells (detected by flow cytometry). Template material for TCR beta VDJ and CDR3 profiling consisted of genomic DNA. Each CDR3 protein gets one entry after TCRdb re-called the reads with MiXCR. The data show about 160,000 distinct CDR3 sequences, 40% to 50% seen once. The specimen sequenced was sorted CD4+, CD8+, or CD8+CD57+ T cells (not recorded which) from PBMCs. These receptors came from a human donor with aplastic anemia.

In its sample, this clonotype was seen once. The chain carries TRBV19 and TRBJ1-5; possible D gene TRBD1, 5 bases. The CDR3 totals 11 residues. Germline CDR1 and CDR2: LNHDA and SQIVND (reference sequence). The chain's CDR3 is CAAGYEQPQHF. The DNA of the CDR3 is TGTGCGGCAGGGTACGAACAGCCCCAGCATTTT.

The V gene is TRBV19, the J gene TRBJ1-1, with a possible D match to TRBD1 (6 bases). Trimming removed 5 bases at V and 1 base at J, with 11 bases between. Per the germline V gene, CDR1 is LNHDA and CDR2 is SQIVND (reference sequence). This CDR3 contains 14 residues. CDR3 protein: CASSQRGWNTEAFF. Written as DNA, the CDR3 is TGTGCCAGTAGTCAGAGGGGGTGGAACACTGAAGCTTTCTTT.

The chain employs TRBV10-3 and TRBJ2-7, with TRBD2 as a possible D gene (5 bases). The CDR3 runs to 13 residues. The V end lost 6 bases, the J end lost 0 bases, and 9 bases lay between the germline ends. Germline V gene sequence: CDR1 ENHRY, CDR2 SYGVKD. As DNA, the CDR3 is TGTGCCATCAGCGGACTCAGCTCCTACGAGCAGTACTTC. Protein product: CAISGLSSYEQYF.

In this sample, this clonotype turned up a few times. This chain uses TRBV3-1 with TRBJ2-2; no clear D. Trimming pared 0 bases from V and 6 bases from J, leaving 8 bases between. The CDR3 sequence is 14 residues long. Germline V gene sequence: CDR1 LGHDT, CDR2 YNNKEL (reference sequence). This CDR3 reads CASSQDGVAGELFF. CDR3 nucleotide sequence: TGTGCCAGCAGCCAAGATGGCGTGGCCGGGGAGCTGTTTTTT. Together with reference TRBV3-1 and TRBJ2-2, the CDR3 gives the full variable domain: DTAVSQTPKYLVTQMGNDKSIKCEQNLGHDTMYWYKQDSKKFLKIMFSYNNKELIINETVPNRFSPKSPDKAHLNLHINSLELGDSAVYFCASSQDGVAGELFFGEGSRLTVL.

This clonotype has ten or more counts. V is TRBV12-3 or TRBV12-4 and J is TRBJ2-2; D not resolved. CDR3 length: 11 residues. V was clipped by 9 bases and J by 1 base, with 3 bases between them. CDR3 loop: CASLNTGELFF. DNA of the CDR3: TGTGCCAGTTTGAACACCGGGGAGCTGTTTTTT.

The CDR3: CASSLAPQGTYEQYF. The CDR3 nucleotides read TGTGCCAGCAGCTTAGCGCCACAGGGAACTTACGAGCAGTACTTC. The V and J genes are TRBV7-6 and TRBJ2-7, with D perhaps TRBD1 (6 bases). This CDR3 is built from 15 residues. Trimming pared 0 bases from V and 4 bases from J, leaving 13 bases between. Germline CDR1 SGHVS, CDR2 FNYEAQ.

This chain connects TRBV4-3 to TRBJ2-1; possible D gene TRBD1, 6 bases. CDR3 length: 14 residues. Trimming took off 0 bases at V and 7 bases at J, with 10 bases between the two ends. The germline gives CDR1 LGHNA, CDR2 YSLEER. The DNA for the CDR3 is TGCGCCAGCAGCCAAGAAGATGACAGGAATGAGCAGTTCTTC. Protein product: CASSQEDDRNEQFF.

This clonotype was picked up many times. As DNA, the CDR3 is TGTGCCTGGAGTCCGTTAGGGGACAGTCAGTACTTC. Protein sequence: CAWSPLGDSQYF. The rearrangement uses TRBV30 and TRBJ2-5, with TRBD1 matching 7 bases. The germline V gene has CDR1 GTSNPN and CDR2 SVGIG (reference sequence). V was clipped by 2 bases and J by 11 bases; unmatched bases: 8. The CDR3 sequence is 12 residues long.

The chain couples TRBV2 to TRBJ2-2, with 8 nucleotides matching TRBD2. The CDR3 loop spans 15 amino acids. The V gene end was trimmed by 9 bases and the J gene end by 1 base; junction bases not matched to a gene: 7. Germline V gene lookup returns CDR1 SNHLY and CDR2 FYNNEI. Written as DNA, the CDR3 is TGTGCCAGTAAACGGGGGGGCGGGAACACCGGGGAGCTGTTTTTT. Its translation is CASKRGGGNTGELFF.

This clonotype showed up many times. The chain recombines TRBV20-1 with TRBJ2-1; D is unresolved. The CDR3 runs 15 residues. Germline values: CDR1 DFQATT, CDR2 SNEGSKA (reference sequence). Trimming removed 0 bases at V and 4 bases at J, with 13 bases between. The CDR3 DNA reads TGCAGTGCTAGAGACCTGGTCGGCGGATACAATGAGCAGTTCTTC. Its translation: CSARDLVGGYNEQFF.

This clonotype was counted at least ten times. The chain uses TRBV12-3 or TRBV12-4 and TRBJ2-7; TRBD2 matches 15 bases. The CDR3 is 18 residues long. V trimming: 5 bases; J trimming: 1 base; junction bases outside the gene matches: 9. The CDR3 DNA follows: TGTGCCAGCAGTCCCGGGACTAGCGGGGGGTGGGGTTCCTACGAGCAGTACTTC. Translation: CASSPGTSGGWGSYEQYF.

The rearrangement links TRBV7-2 to TRBJ2-7, with D possibly being TRBD1 or TRBD2 (5 bases each). The V end was cut by 6 bases, the J end by 6 bases, with 12 bases between. CDR3 length: 12 amino acids. The germline V gene encodes CDR1 SGHTA and CDR2 FQGNSA. The CDR3 DNA reads TGTGCCAGCAGAGAGGGGTTTGGCGAGCAGTACTTC. The encoded protein is CASREGFGEQYF.

Many counts were recorded for this clonotype. The genes are TRBV24-1 and TRBJ2-5, with 8 bases fitting TRBD1. After removal of 3 bases from V and 6 bases from J, the junction contained 5 bases not matched to a gene. The CDR3 loop spans 14 amino acids. CDR1 is KGHDR and CDR2 is SFDVKD in the germline V gene. The CDR3 region has the DNA TGTGCCACCAGTGATCCGGACAGGGATCAGACCCAGTACTTC. It encodes CATSDPDRDQTQYF.

The CDR3 DNA follows: TGCAGTGCTAGACACGGACTAGCGGGAGCAGAGACCCAGTACTTC. The encoded protein is CSARHGLAGAETQYF. The rearrangement joins TRBV20-1 to TRBJ2-5, with 13 nucleotides matching TRBD2. With 2 bases clipped from V and 4 bases from J, the junction kept 4 bases outside the gene matches. Germline loops: CDR1 DFQATT, CDR2 SNEGSKA (reference sequence). CDR3 length: 15 residues.

This clonotype was observed many times. This chain connects TRBV5-1 to TRBJ2-7, with 7 positions matching TRBD2. The CDR3 sequence is 11 residues long. Germline V lookup: CDR1 SGHRS, CDR2 YFSETQ. J lost 6 bases, V lost 5 bases, and 2 bases had no gene match. CDR3 nucleotide sequence: TGCGCCAGCAGTGGCGGGGGCGAGCAGTACTTC. Its translation: CASSGGGEQYF. Filled out from reference TRBV5-1 and TRBJ2-7, the complete variable domain reads KAGVTQTPRYLIKTRGQQVTLSCSPISGHRSVSWYQQTPGQGLQFLFEYFSETQRNKGNFPGRFSGRQFSNSRSEMNVSTLELGDSALYLCASSGGGEQYFGPGTRLTVT.

This clonotype has ten or more counts. The chain is built from TRBV9 and TRBJ2-2; 11 nucleotides line up with TRBD2. V lost 6 bases and J lost 0; bases outside the gene matches: 4. There are 16 residues in the CDR3. Germline CDR1 and CDR2: SGDLS and YYNGEE. The CDR3 sequence is CASTATSGANTGELFF. The CDR3 bases are TGTGCCAGCACCGCGACTAGCGGGGCGAACACCGGGGAGCTGTTTTTT.

This clonotype was seen repeatedly, ten times or more. The chain couples TRBV2 to TRBJ2-7; D uncertain. CDR3 length equals 12 residues. Between the trimmed V and J ends, which lost 7 bases and 1 base, there was a span of 8 bases. Germline CDR1 SNHLY, CDR2 FYNNEI. The CDR3 is CASKTASYEQYF. The CDR3 nucleotides are TGTGCCAGCAAAACAGCGTCCTACGAGCAGTACTTC.

The V and J genes are TRBV19 and TRBJ1-3; no reliable D call. CDR3 size: 13 residues. Per germline, CDR1 LNHDA and CDR2 SQIVND (reference sequence). The V end was cut by 7 bases, the J end by 0 bases, with 7 bases between. For the CDR3, the DNA is TGTGCCAGTATCACTCTCTCTGGAAACACCATATATTTT. This codes for CASITLSGNTIYF.

The J gene is TRBJ2-3, the V gene TRBV11-1; the match to TRBD1 covers 7 bases. Trimming took 5 bases from V and 1 from J; bases not matched to a gene: 6. Looked up from germline, CDR1 is SGHAT and CDR2 is FQDESV (reference sequence). The CDR3 covers 15 residues. As DNA, the CDR3 is TGTGCCAGCAGCCTCAGACAGGGTGGCACAGATACGCAGTATTTT. Amino acids: CASSLRQGGTDTQYF.

This sequence joins TRBV12-3 or TRBV12-4 and TRBJ1-4; D possibly corresponds to TRBD1 (5 bases). This CDR3 comprises 14 residues. The V and J ends lost 5 bases and 8 bases respectively, with 15 bases between them. The CDR3, as DNA: TGTGCCAGCAGTGGCGAGGGGCCCTACGAAAAACTGTTTTTT. It translates to CASSGEGPYEKLFF.

This clonotype was seen ten or more times. The J gene is TRBJ2-7, the V gene TRBV30; 9 nucleotides agree with TRBD1. Germline values: CDR1 GTSNPN, CDR2 SVGIG (reference sequence). Trimming at V came to 1 base and at J to 6 bases, leaving 4 bases not matched to a gene. The CDR3 length is 13 residues. The CDR3 spells CAWSGGTGFEQYF. The CDR3 DNA follows: TGTGCCTGGAGTGGCGGGACAGGGTTCGAGCAGTACTTC.

V and J are TRBV9 and TRBJ2-7, with 7 bases aligning to TRBD2. Trimming took 2 bases from V and 3 from J; bases not matched to a gene: 8. Germline CDR1 is SGDLS and CDR2 is YYNGEE. The CDR3 has 15 residues. The CDR3 reads CASSVGGSGYYEQYF. The CDR3 DNA reads TGTGCCAGCAGCGTGGGGGGGTCGGGCTACTACGAGCAGTACTTC.

In this sample, this clonotype turned up many times. The V gene is TRBV24-1, the J gene TRBJ2-5, with D unresolved. This CDR3 has 13 amino acids. Germline loops: CDR1 KGHDR, CDR2 SFDVKD. Trimming cost V 4 bases and J 4 bases, with 9 bases left between them. CDR3 bases: TGTGCCACCAGTGACACCTTCCCAGAGACCCAGTACTTC. Its protein product is CATSDTFPETQYF.

This clonotype appeared a single time. The rearrangement links TRBV24-1 to TRBJ2-2; no reliable D call. The CDR3 has 13 residues. CDR1 is KGHDR, CDR2 SFDVKD, per germline. Deletions cut 7 bases from V and 6 bases from J, with 11 bases between. The CDR3 DNA reads as TGTGCCACCAGATTGGGAAGGTCCGGGGAGCTGTTTTTT. It is translated as CATRLGRSGELFF.

This clonotype has a handful of counts. V is TRBV25-1 and J is TRBJ2-3; TRBD2 agrees at 11 bases. J lost 1 base, V lost 1 base, and 7 bases had no gene match. The CDR3 extends over 18 amino acids. CDR1 is MGHDK, CDR2 SYGVNS, per germline. The CDR3 DNA sequence: TGTGCCAGCAGTGAATCTAGCGGGAGGACCCCGGGCACAGATACGCAGTATTTT. This encodes CASSESSGRTPGTDTQYF.

This clonotype has a count of ten or more. The V and J genes are TRBV9 and TRBJ2-1; TRBD1 is a possible D gene (6 bases). CDR3 length: 15 amino acids. Trimming pared 0 bases from V and 3 bases from J, leaving 10 bases between. Germline loops: CDR1 SGDLS, CDR2 YYNGEE. The CDR3 reads CASSVGQGNYNEQFF. CDR3 nucleotide sequence: TGTGCCAGCAGCGTAGGCCAGGGGAACTACAATGAGCAGTTCTTC.

The V gene is TRBV10-3, the J gene TRBJ2-2, with D tentatively TRBD2 (6 bases). The CDR3 runs to 14 residues. V lost 6 bases, J lost 5 bases, and 13 bases lay in between. Germline CDR1 is ENHRY and CDR2 is SYGVKD. The DNA of the CDR3 is TGTGCCATCAGCCCAGGGAGGTTGACCGGGGAGCTGTTTTTT. It codes for CAISPGRLTGELFF.

Details on this clonotype: A much bigger clone sits one base away, suggesting this may be a read error. The missing conserved phenylalanine or tryptophan at the end of this CDR3 makes a read error likely. This chain connects TRBV3-1 to TRBJ2-3; unclear D gene. This CDR3 is built from 14 residues. V lost 5 bases, J lost 6 bases, and 15 bases lay in between. Germline CDR1 reads LGHDT; CDR2 reads YNNKEL (reference sequence). CDR3 sequence: CASSSPYFRDTQYL. The CDR3 DNA follows: TGTGCCAGCAGCTCCCCCTATTTTCGGGATACGCAGTATCTT.

V and J are TRBV29-1 and TRBJ2-7; 8 bases line up with TRBD1. V lost 4 bases to trimming and J lost 0 bases; unmatched junction nucleotides: 2. CDR1 and CDR2 (germline): SQVTM, ANQGSEA. CDR3 length: 13 amino acids. The CDR3 spells CSVAGGPSYEQYF. Here the CDR3 DNA reads TGCAGCGTTGCAGGGGGCCCCTCCTACGAGCAGTACTTC.

CDR3 coding DNA: TGTGCCAGCAGCGCCAATCGGGTCCACACTGAAGCTTTCTTT. Its protein is CASSANRVHTEAFF. The rearrangement links TRBV7-8 to TRBJ1-1; no clear D. Trimming cost V 5 bases and J 3 bases, with 13 bases left between them. The CDR3 runs 14 residues. From germline, CDR1 is SGHVS and CDR2 FQNEAQ.

This clonotype was recorded at least ten times. The chain has TRBV19 and TRBJ2-3, with D perhaps matching TRBD1 (5 bases). The V gene's germline CDR1 is LNHDA and CDR2 SQIVND (reference sequence). The CDR3 loop spans 16 amino acids. Trimming left V 2 bases short and J 1 base short, with 13 bases between. The CDR3, as DNA: TGTGCCAGTAGTATACGAGTCAGGGTGGGCACAGATACGCAGTATTTT. This sequence encodes CASSIRVRVGTDTQYF.

This clonotype was seen at least ten times. The chain is built from TRBV12-3 or TRBV12-4 and TRBJ2-7, with D perhaps TRBD1 (7 bases). This CDR3 comprises 17 residues. Trimming pared 5 bases from V and 6 bases from J, leaving 26 bases between. CDR3 sequence (DNA): TGTGCCAGCAGTGGTGTGGTCAGGGGGGAATTCTTTAGCGAGCAGTACTTC. Amino acid sequence: CASSGVVRGEFFSEQYF.